This is a list of T cell receptor beta chains from one sample in a study of blood T cell repertoires in COVID-19. TCRdb's table, derived via immunoSEQ multiplex PCR, lists solely in-frame clones and lacks some. This table has some 60,000 clones, about 80% appearing once. Sequenced: peripheral blood. These receptors came from a man in his thirties or forties with COVID-19, enrolled during active disease. The CDR3 runs from the conserved cysteine through the conserved F or W. The D gene is left open where the match is weak. Not every row has a clone size; where given, it reads once, few, many or a size class.

j_call d_call clone_size v_call cdr3_nt cdr3_aa
TRBJ2-1 TRBD2 - TRBV27 TGTGCCAGCAGCCTAATACAGCGGGGGAACAATGAGCAGTTCTTC CASSLIQRGNNEQFF
TRBJ1-1 - - TRBV5-4 TGTGCCAGCAGCTCGACAACGACTGAAGCTTTCTTT CASSSTTTEAFF
TRBJ2-3 TRBD2 once TRBV11-3 TGTGCCAGCAGGACTAGCGGGAGAGGGGATACGCAGTATTTT CASRTSGRGDTQYF
TRBJ2-3 - - TRBV5-1 TGCGCCAGCAGCCTGCTGGGGTCCCGGGGAGATACGCAGTATTTT CASSLLGSRGDTQYF
TRBJ1-3 - - TRBV20-1 TGCAGTGCTGAACAGGGAAACACCATATATTTT CSAEQGNTIYF
TRBJ1-2 TRBD1 - TRBV29-1 TGCAGCTACGGGACAGGGGTTTCCTATGGCTACACCTTC CSYGTGVSYGYTF
TRBJ1-1 - - TRBV6-5 TGTGCCAGCAGTTATGATGGGGCAGTCATGAACACTGAAGCTTTCTTT CASSYDGAVMNTEAFF
TRBJ2-7 TRBD1 - TRBV5-4 TGTGCCAGCAGCGATGGACAGGGGGCCTACGAGCAGTACTTC CASSDGQGAYEQYF
TRBJ1-2 - few TRBV19 TGTGCCAGTAGTATGCCCCGGAACTATGGCTACACCTTC CASSMPRNYGYTF
TRBJ1-2 - - TRBV5-8 TGTGCCAGCAGCTTTGGAGACTATGGCTACACCTTC CASSFGDYGYTF
TRBJ2-7 - - TRBV6-2/TRBV6-3 TGTGCCAGCAGTTCCAGGCACTCCTACGAGCAGTACTTC CASSSRHSYEQYF
TRBJ2-4 - - TRBV7-9 TGTGCCAGCAGCCTGGGGGCCGGGACAGCCAAAAACATTCAGTACTTC CASSLGAGTAKNIQYF
TRBJ1-1 - - TRBV30 TGTGCCTGGAGCAAGGGAGGTGAAGCTTTCTTT CAWSKGGEAFF
TRBJ2-7 TRBD1 few TRBV3-1/TRBV3-2 TGTGCCAGCAGCCCCAGGGACAGCTCCTACGAGCAGTACTTC CASSPRDSSYEQYF
TRBJ1-1 - - TRBV6-5 TGTGCCAGCAGTTACTCCCGGGAGATCACTGAAGCTTTCTTT CASSYSREITEAFF
TRBJ2-2 - - TRBV27 TGTGCCAGCAGTTGGTCAGGGCACACCGGGGAGCTGTTTTTT CASSWSGHTGELFF
TRBJ2-7 TRBD1 - TRBV12-5 TGTGCTAGTGGACCTGGACAGGGGGTTAAATACGAGCAGTACTTC CASGPGQGVKYEQYF
TRBJ2-5 TRBD2 - TRBV11-3 TGTGCCAGCAGCTTAGTGGGCTGGGGGGGGCAAGAGACCCAGTACTTC CASSLVGWGGQETQYF
TRBJ1-2 TRBD1 - TRBV5-6 TGTGCCAGCAGCTTGGGGGACAGGGACTATGGCTACACCTTC CASSLGDRDYGYTF
TRBJ1-4 - - TRBV14 TGTGCCAGCAGCCAAGGAGGGCTAGAAAAACTGTTTTTT CASSQGGLEKLFF
TRBJ2-3 - few TRBV4-1 TGCGCCAGCAGCCTTTCGGGACTTTTCACAGATACGCAGTATTTT CASSLSGLFTDTQYF
TRBJ1-2 - - TRBV3-1/TRBV3-2 TGTGCCAGCAGCCCGCATAGAGCTAACTATGGCTACACCTTC CASSPHRANYGYTF
TRBJ2-5 TRBD2 - TRBV6-6 TGTGCCAGCAGTTGGACTAGAGAGACCCAGTACTTC CASSWTRETQYF
TRBJ2-5 TRBD1 - TRBV29-1 TGCAGCGTAGAGACAGGGGATCTCGAAGAGACCCAGTACTTC CSVETGDLEETQYF
TRBJ1-2 TRBD1 few TRBV30 TGTGCCTGGACCAGCATCCAAACAGGGGGACGCACCTTC CAWTSIQTGGRTF
TRBJ2-3 - - TRBV13 TGTGCCAGCAGCTTCGAGACTAGCACAGATACGCAGTATTTT CASSFETSTDTQYF
TRBJ1-4 TRBD1 - TRBV5-1 TGCGCCAGCAGCAGGGACAGGGTAGCATCTAATGAAAAACTGTTTTTT CASSRDRVASNEKLFF
TRBJ1-1 TRBD1 - TRBV5-8 TGTGCCAGCAGCTTAGCCGTGACAGGGGGCCGGACTGAAGCTTTCTTT CASSLAVTGGRTEAFF
TRBJ2-5 - - TRBV18 TGTGCCAGCTCACTTCTCCGGGAACCTGGGGAAGAGACCCAGTACTTC CASSLLREPGEETQYF
TRBJ1-1 TRBD1 - TRBV11-1 TGTGCCAGCAGCCGGCGGACAGGGGACACTGAAGCTTTCTTT CASSRRTGDTEAFF
TRBJ2-7 - - TRBV19 TGTGCCCCGGAGCGGGTTTACGAGCAGTACTTC CAPERVYEQYF
TRBJ2-7 - - TRBV5-1 TGCGCCAGCAGCAACCGGGACACTACCTACGAGCAGTACTTC CASSNRDTTYEQYF
TRBJ2-1 - - TRBV28 TGTGCCAGCAGTTTAATGGGACGCACCTCTCGGGGGAGGAATGAGCAGTTCTTC CASSLMGRTSRGRNEQFF
TRBJ1-3 - - TRBV19 TGTGCCAGTAGTACTGGACTGCTTGTGTCTGGAAACACCATATATTTT CASSTGLLVSGNTIYF
TRBJ2-7 - few TRBV6-4 TGTGCCAGCGGCATCTCCTACGAGCAGTACTTC CASGISYEQYF
TRBJ2-7 TRBD2 - TRBV2 TGTGCCAGCAGTGGGGGAGCCTCCGGGACTAGCGTCTACGAGCAGTACTTC CASSGGASGTSVYEQYF
TRBJ2-3 TRBD2 - TRBV9 TGTGCCAGCAGCCAATCCGTGAGACTAGCGGGAGGCGATACGCAGTATTTT CASSQSVRLAGGDTQYF
TRBJ1-6 - - TRBV2 TGTGCCAGAGGGGCAGCAAATTCACCCCTCCACTTT CARGAANSPLHF
TRBJ1-6 - once TRBV5-1 TGCGCCAGCAGCTTGGACTTCGGGAATTCACCCCTCCACTTT CASSLDFGNSPLHF
TRBJ1-1 - - TRBV6-5 TGTGCCAGCAGCCCCCCAGGGGTGGCCACTGAAGCTTTCTTT CASSPPGVATEAFF
TRBJ2-7 - - TRBV19 TGTGCCAGTAGTATAGACAAGGGTCGGCGGGTGCTTACCTTCTACGAGCAGTACTTC CASSIDKGRRVLTFYEQYF
TRBJ1-2 - - TRBV28 TGTGCCAGCAGTTCAAAGGACACCATAACGACGGATGGCTACACCTTC CASSSKDTITTDGYTF
TRBJ1-1 TRBD1 - TRBV3-1/TRBV3-2 TGTGCCAGCAGCCCGGACAGGGGGCTGAACACTGAAGCTTTCTTT CASSPDRGLNTEAFF
TRBJ2-7 - once TRBV5-4 TGTGCCAGCAGCTTGGAAAGTCCCGTAGACGAGCAGTACTTC CASSLESPVDEQYF
TRBJ2-5 - - TRBV29-1 TGCAGCGCTGCTTATAGGGGAGGTCGAGAGACCCAGTACTTC CSAAYRGGRETQYF
TRBJ2-4 - - TRBV11-3 TGTGCCAGCAGCTTAGAAGGAGGGGTAGGGTACTTC CASSLEGGVGYF
TRBJ1-3 - - TRBV30 TGTGCCTGGAGTGTAGGAGGGCTCAACACCATATATTTT CAWSVGGLNTIYF
TRBJ1-5 - - TRBV27 TGTGCCAGCAGTCCATGGGAGAGCAATCAGCCCCAGCATTTT CASSPWESNQPQHF
TRBJ1-2 TRBD1 - TRBV30 TGTGCCTGGATCCTACAGGGGGCACATTGGCGCTACACCTTC CAWILQGAHWRYTF
TRBJ1-5 TRBD1 - TRBV6-2/TRBV6-3 TGTGCCAGCAGTTACTCCGGGGCAGGGGGCTTGGCTCAGCCCCAGCATTTT CASSYSGAGGLAQPQHF
TRBJ2-3 - - TRBV29-1 TGCAGCGTTGAAGATCAAGGAGGGAGTACGCAGTATTTT CSVEDQGGSTQYF
TRBJ1-5 TRBD1 - TRBV2 TGTGCCAGTCGATGGGACAGAAATCAGCCCCAGCATTTT CASRWDRNQPQHF
TRBJ1-6 - - TRBV6-1 TGTGCCAGCAGTGAAAAACAGGGTGAGGATTCACCCCTCCACTTT CASSEKQGEDSPLHF
TRBJ2-5 - - TRBV28 TGTGCCAGCAGTTTAGAGGTGGAGACCCAGTACTTC CASSLEVETQYF